Listed below are T cell receptor beta chains from one sample, sequenced in a study of read filtering for tumor transcriptome and immune sequencing. TCRdb processed the reads anew with MiXCR; each CDR3 protein has one entry. This sample has some 40,000 distinct CDR3 sequences, with roughly an eighth found just once. Material: a population of CD138-negative cells sorted from bone marrow. Receptors were obtained from a donor over 35 with multiple myeloma. Both conserved end residues are part of each CDR3.

CDR3aa: CSAIRGGSEAFF; j_gene: TRBJ1-1; v_gene: TRBV20-1
CDR3aa: CASSLPLGISSYNEQFF; j_gene: TRBJ2-1; v_gene: TRBV27
CDR3aa: CSVARSSYEQYF; j_gene: TRBJ2-7; v_gene: TRBV29-1
CDR3aa: CASSFLGIQYF; j_gene: TRBJ2-4; v_gene: TRBV12-3/TRBV12-4
CDR3aa: CASSFPKGETQYF; j_gene: TRBJ2-3; v_gene: TRBV7-2
CDR3aa: CASSYSGRVETYEQYF; j_gene: TRBJ2-7; v_gene: TRBV6-5
CDR3aa: CASSPRNTGELFF; j_gene: TRBJ2-2; v_gene: TRBV7-9
CDR3aa: CASSLAGTGSEKLFF; j_gene: TRBJ1-4; v_gene: TRBV5-1
CDR3aa: CSARLPPSDRYNEQSF; j_gene: TRBJ2-1; v_gene: TRBV20-1
CDR3aa: CASNTVNTEAFF; j_gene: TRBJ1-1; v_gene: TRBV10-2
CDR3aa: CASKGVGQGEDTQYF; j_gene: TRBJ2-3; v_gene: TRBV10-1
CDR3aa: CASSRRDGRVEQYF; j_gene: TRBJ2-7; v_gene: TRBV28
CDR3aa: CASRFLKTDYQPQHF; j_gene: TRBJ1-5; v_gene: TRBV12-2
CDR3aa: CASGLDGGSTDTQYF; j_gene: TRBJ2-3; v_gene: TRBV5-1